Below, one T cell receptor (beta chain) is given with its context. This sample was taken from a study of blood T cell repertoires in COVID-19. Trimming left V 3 bases short and J 3 bases short, with 9 bases between. Germline V gene sequence: CDR1 KGHSH, CDR2 LQKENI. The CDR3 runs to 13 residues. Libraries were prepared by immunoSEQ multiplex PCR; TCRdb keeps only in-frame clonotypes and omits some of them. The sample yields 330,000 or so clones, around 90% seen once. This receptor was obtained from a woman aged 25 to 39 who had recovered from COVID-19. The V and J genes are TRBV18 and TRBJ2-7, with D unresolved. Sequencing input: PBMCs or T cells enriched from blood (not recorded which). The CDR3 sequence: CASSPRSGYEQYF. The CDR3 DNA reads as TGTGCCAGCTCACCGAGGTCGGGCTACGAGCAGTACTTC.